This T cell receptor (beta chain) came from a study of cytomegalovirus exposure and HLA in healthy donors. Background on the study: Inside one of the first data releases sat 80 million to 95 million unique TCRs taken from HLA-typed donors.

CDR1 and CDR2 (germline): SGHAT, FQNNGV. Trimming took 5 bases from V and 8 from J; bases not matched to a gene: 6. The CDR3 runs 13 residues. Primers for the PCR totalled 60 Vbeta and 13 Jbeta. Original processing methods: An analysis that came later counted roughly 80 million unique TCR beta chains, around 12 million shared. The protocol was immunoSEQ multiplex PCR, while the TCRdb copy is restricted to in-frame clones and leaves out a portion. V, J and clone size are taken as reported in that table, and D and trimming were inferred from the DNA itself. The sample lists under 250,000 clones; 78% were seen once.

The sample was PBMCs. The TCR sequence derives from a male donor in good health and CMV-seronegative. V gene TRBV11-2 combines with J gene TRBJ2-1; 7 bases fit TRBD1. CDR3: CASSRQGRDEQFF. The CDR3 nucleotides are TGTGCCAGCAGCCGACAGGGCCGCGATGAGCAGTTCTTC.